Given below is one T cell receptor beta chain in context. Germline assignment: CDR1 ENHRY and CDR2 SYGVKD. The CDR3 consists of 12 residues. V lost 8 bases and J 4 bases, leaving 9 bases between the germline ends. The sample belongs to a study of blood T cell repertoires in COVID-19. The study drew participants aged about 18 to 89 years from 20 to 30 US areas. Sequencing used immunoSEQ multiplex PCR; TCRdb keeps in-frame clones, though not all of them. The sample has under 300,000 clones, around 90% seen once. This receptor was obtained from a woman in her 40s who had recovered from COVID-19. The gene calls are TRBV10-3 and TRBJ2-1; tentatively, D is TRBD1 (5 bases). Sequences were obtained from PBMCs or T cells enriched from blood (not recorded which). CDR3 DNA sequence: TGTGCCATCGGGGCAGGATACAATGAGCAGTTCTTC. It translates to CAIGAGYNEQFF.